This T cell receptor beta chain was observed in a study of T cells and Merkel cell carcinoma outcomes. Germline assignment: CDR1 SEHNR and CDR2 FQNEAQ (reference sequence). The ends were cut back, 5 bases at V and 0 bases at J, with 14 bases in the middle. This CDR3 is built from 16 residues. The protocol was immunoSEQ multiplex PCR, while the TCRdb copy is restricted to in-frame clones and leaves out a portion. Here the sample spans thousands of clones, just under 75% being singletons. Sequencing input: tumor tissue from Merkel cell carcinoma. This clonotype originated in a human donor with Merkel cell carcinoma. Some clones in this sample may be carry-over from other donors' samples. The V and J genes are TRBV7-9 and TRBJ1-3; TRBD1 is a possible D gene (6 bases). Here the CDR3 DNA reads TGTGCCAGCAGCCGAACAACAGGGTTCTCTGGAAACACCATATATTTT. This codes for CASSRTTGFSGNTIYF.